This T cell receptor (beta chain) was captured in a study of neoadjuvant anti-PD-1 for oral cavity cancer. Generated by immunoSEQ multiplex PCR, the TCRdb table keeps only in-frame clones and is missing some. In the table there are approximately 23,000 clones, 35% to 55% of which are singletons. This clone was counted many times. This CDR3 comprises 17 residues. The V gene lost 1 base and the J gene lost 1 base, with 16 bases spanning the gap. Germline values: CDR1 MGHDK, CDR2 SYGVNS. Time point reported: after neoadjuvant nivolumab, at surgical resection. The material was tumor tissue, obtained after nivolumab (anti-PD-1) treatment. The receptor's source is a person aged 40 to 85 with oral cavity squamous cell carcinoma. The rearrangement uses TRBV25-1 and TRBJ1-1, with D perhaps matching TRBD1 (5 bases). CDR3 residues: CASSEWGLRGSNTEAFF. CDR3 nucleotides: TGTGCCAGCAGTGAATGGGGCCTCCGGGGGTCGAACACTGAAGCTTTCTTT.